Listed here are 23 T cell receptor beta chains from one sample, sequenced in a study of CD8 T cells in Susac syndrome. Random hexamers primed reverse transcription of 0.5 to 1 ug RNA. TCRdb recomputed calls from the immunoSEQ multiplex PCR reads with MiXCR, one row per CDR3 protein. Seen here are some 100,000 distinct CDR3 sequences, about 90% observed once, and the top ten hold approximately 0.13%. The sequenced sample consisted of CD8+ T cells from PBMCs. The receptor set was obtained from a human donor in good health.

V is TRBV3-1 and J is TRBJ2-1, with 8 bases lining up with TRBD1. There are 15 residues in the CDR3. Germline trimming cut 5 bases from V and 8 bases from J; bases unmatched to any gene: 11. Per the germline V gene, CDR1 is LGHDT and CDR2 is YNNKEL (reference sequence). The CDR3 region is CASSTATGAKYEQFF. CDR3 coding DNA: TGTGCCAGCAGCACCGCGACAGGGGCTAAATATGAGCAGTTCTTC.

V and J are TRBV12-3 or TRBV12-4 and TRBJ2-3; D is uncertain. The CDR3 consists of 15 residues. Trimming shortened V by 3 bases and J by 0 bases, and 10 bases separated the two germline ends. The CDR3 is CASSFVLSSTDTQYF. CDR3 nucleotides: TGTGCCAGCAGTTTTGTACTATCTAGCACAGATACGCAGTATTTT.

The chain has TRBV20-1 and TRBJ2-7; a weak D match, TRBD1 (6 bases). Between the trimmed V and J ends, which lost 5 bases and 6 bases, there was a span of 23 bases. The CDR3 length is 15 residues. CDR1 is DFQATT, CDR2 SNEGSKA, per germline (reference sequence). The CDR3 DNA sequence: TGCAGTGCTCGAAAACCGCAACAGGGATGGTCCGAGCAGTACTTC. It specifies CSARKPQQGWSEQYF.

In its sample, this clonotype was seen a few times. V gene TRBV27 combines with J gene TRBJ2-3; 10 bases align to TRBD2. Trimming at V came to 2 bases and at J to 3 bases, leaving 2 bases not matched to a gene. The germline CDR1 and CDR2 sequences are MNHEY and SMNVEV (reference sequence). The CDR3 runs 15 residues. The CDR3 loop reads CASSLTSGATDTQYF. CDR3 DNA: TGTGCCAGCAGTTTAACTAGCGGGGCTACAGATACGCAGTATTTT.

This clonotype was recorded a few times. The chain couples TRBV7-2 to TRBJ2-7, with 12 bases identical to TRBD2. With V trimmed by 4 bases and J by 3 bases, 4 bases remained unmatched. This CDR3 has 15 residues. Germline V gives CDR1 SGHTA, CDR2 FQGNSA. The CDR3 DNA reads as TGTGCCAGCAGCTCCCAACTAGCGGGAGGCTACGAGCAGTACTTC. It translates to CASSSQLAGGYEQYF.

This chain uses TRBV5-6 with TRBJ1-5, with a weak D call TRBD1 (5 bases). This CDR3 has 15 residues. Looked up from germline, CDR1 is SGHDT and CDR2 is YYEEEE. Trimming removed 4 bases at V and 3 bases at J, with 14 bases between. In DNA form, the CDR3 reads TGTGCCAGCAGCCCCGGAGGGGCGGACAATCAGCCCCAGCATTTT. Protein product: CASSPGGADNQPQHF. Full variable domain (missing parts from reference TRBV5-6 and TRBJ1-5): DAGVTQSPTHLIKTRGQQVTLRCSPKSGHDTVSWYQQALGQGPQFIFQYYEEEERQRGNFPDRFSGHQFPNYSSELNVNALLLGDSALYLCASSPGGADNQPQHFGDGTRLSIL.

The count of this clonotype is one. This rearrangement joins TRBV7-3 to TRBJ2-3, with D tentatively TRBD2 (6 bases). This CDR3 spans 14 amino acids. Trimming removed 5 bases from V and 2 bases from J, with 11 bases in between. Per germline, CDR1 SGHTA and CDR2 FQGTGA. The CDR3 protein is CASSASGFTDTQYF. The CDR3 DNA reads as TGTGCCAGCAGCGCCAGCGGGTTCACAGATACGCAGTATTTT.

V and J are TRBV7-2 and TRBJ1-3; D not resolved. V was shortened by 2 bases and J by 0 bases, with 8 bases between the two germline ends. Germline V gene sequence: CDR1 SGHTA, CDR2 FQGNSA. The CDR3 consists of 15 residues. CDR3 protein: CASSLQAFSGNTIYF. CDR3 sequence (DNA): TGTGCCAGCAGCTTACAGGCCTTCTCTGGAAACACCATATATTTT.

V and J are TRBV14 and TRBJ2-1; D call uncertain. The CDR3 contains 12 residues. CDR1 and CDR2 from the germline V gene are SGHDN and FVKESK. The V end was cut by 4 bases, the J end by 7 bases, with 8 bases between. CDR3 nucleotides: TGTGCCAGCAGCCCACGCTTGAATGAGCAGTTCTTC. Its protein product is CASSPRLNEQFF.

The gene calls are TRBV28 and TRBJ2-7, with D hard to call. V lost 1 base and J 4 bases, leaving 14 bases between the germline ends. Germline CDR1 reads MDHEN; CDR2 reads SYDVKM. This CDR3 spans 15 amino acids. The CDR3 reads CASSLFQAGTYEQYF. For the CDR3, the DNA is TGTGCCAGCAGTTTATTCCAGGCAGGTACATACGAGCAGTACTTC.

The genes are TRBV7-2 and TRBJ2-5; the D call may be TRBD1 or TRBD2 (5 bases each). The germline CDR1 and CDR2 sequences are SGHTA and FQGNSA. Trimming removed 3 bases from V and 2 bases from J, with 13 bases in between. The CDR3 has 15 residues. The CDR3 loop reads CASSLGPIVQETQYF. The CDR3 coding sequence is TGTGCCAGCAGCTTGGGACCCATAGTACAAGAGACCCAGTACTTC. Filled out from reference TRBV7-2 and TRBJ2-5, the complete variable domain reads GAGVSQSPSNKVTEKGKDVELRCDPISGHTALYWYRQSLGQGLEFLIYFQGNSAPDKSGLPSDRFSAERTGGSVSTLTIQRTQQEDSAVYLCASSLGPIVQETQYFGPGTRLLVL.

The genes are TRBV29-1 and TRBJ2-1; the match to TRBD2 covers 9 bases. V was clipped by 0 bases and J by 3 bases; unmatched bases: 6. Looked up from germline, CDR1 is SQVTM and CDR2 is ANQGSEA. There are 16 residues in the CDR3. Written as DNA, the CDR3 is TGCAGCGTTGAAGATCCTCGGCGGGGGGGCTACAATGAGCAGTTCTTC. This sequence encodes CSVEDPRRGGYNEQFF.

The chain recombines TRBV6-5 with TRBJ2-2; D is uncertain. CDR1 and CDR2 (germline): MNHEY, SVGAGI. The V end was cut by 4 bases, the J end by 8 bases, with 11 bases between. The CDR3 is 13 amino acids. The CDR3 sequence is CASSSRITGELFF. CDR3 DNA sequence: TGTGCCAGCAGTTCCCGAATAACAGGGGAGCTGTTTTTT.

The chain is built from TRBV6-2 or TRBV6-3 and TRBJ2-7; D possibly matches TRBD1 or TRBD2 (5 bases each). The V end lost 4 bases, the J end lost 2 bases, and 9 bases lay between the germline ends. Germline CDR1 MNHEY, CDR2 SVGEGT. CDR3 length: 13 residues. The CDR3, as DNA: TGTGCCAGCAGTTGGGACCAACCCTACGAGCAGTACTTC. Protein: CASSWDQPYEQYF.

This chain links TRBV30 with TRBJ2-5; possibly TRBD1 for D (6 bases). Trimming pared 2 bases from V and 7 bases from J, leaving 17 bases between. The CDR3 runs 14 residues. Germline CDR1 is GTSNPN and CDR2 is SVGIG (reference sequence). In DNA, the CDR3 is TGTGCCTGGAGTCCAGCAGGGGCCAGGTGGACCCAGTACTTC. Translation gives CAWSPAGARWTQYF.

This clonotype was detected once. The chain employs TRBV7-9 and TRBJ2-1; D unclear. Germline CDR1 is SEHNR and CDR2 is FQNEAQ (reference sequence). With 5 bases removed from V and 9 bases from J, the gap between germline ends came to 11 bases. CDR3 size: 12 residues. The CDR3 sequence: CASSPSGGEQFF. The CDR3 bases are TGTGCCAGCAGCCCCAGTGGCGGTGAGCAGTTCTTC.

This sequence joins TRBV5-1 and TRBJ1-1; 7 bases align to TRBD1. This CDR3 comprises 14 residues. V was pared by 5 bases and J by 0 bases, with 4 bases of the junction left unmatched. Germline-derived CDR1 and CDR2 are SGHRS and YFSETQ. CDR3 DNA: TGCGCCAGCAGGCTGACAGGGCTGAACACTGAAGCTTTCTTT. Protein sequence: CASRLTGLNTEAFF.

The CDR3 coding sequence is TGTGCCAGCAGCTCCTCCGGGCAACCCCACTATGGCTACACCTTC. Its protein product is CASSSSGQPHYGYTF. The chain joins TRBV6-2 or TRBV6-3 to TRBJ1-2; D is unresolved. The V gene lost 6 bases and the J gene lost 3 bases, with 17 bases spanning the gap. The germline V gene has CDR1 MNHEY and CDR2 SVGEGT. This CDR3 spans 15 amino acids.

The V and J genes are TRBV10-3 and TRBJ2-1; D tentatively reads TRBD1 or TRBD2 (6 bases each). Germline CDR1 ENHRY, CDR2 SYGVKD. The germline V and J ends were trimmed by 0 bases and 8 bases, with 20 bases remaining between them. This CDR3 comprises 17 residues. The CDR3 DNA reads TGTGCCATCAGTGAGTCAGGGGGGACCCCGGCAAGGGATGAGCAGTTCTTC. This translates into CAISESGGTPARDEQFF.

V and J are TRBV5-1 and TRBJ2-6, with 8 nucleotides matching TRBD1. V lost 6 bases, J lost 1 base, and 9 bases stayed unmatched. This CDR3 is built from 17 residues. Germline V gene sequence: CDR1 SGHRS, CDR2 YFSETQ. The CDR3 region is CASTRQGQSSGANVLTF. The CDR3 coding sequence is TGCGCCAGCACCCGACAGGGGCAATCGTCTGGGGCCAACGTCCTGACTTTC.

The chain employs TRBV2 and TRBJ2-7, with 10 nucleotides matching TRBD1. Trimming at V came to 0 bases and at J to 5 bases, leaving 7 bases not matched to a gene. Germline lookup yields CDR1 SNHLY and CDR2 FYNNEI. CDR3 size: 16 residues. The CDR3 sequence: CASSEAPGTGVHEQYF. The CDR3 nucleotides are TGTGCCAGCAGTGAAGCGCCGGGGACAGGGGTCCACGAGCAGTACTTC.

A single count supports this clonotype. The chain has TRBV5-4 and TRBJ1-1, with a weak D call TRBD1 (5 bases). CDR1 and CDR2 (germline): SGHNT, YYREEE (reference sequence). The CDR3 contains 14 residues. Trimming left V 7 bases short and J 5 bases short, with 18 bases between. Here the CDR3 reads CASAPSSGVTEAFF. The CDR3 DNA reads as TGTGCCAGCGCGCCCTCATCGGGGGTGACTGAAGCTTTCTTT.

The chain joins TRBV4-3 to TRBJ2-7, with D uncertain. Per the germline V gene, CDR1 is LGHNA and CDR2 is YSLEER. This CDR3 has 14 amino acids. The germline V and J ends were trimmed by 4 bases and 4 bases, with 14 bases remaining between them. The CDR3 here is CASSPVGGPYEQYF. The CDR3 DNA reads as TGCGCCAGCAGCCCAGTGGGTGGGCCTTACGAGCAGTACTTC.